These T cell receptor beta chains were read from a single sample in a study of T cell responses to AZD1222 COVID-19 vaccine. The protocol was immunoSEQ multiplex PCR, while the TCRdb copy is restricted to in-frame clones and leaves out a portion. This table holds some 120,000 clones, more than 75% found once. The sample here was peripheral blood, taken on day 0 of AZD1222 vaccination. The receptors shown here come from an adult in good health. Each CDR3 is given with its conserved first and last residue. The D gene is left open where the match is weak. Rows give clone size only sometimes, using once, few, many, or a class for an expanded clone.

j_call	d_call	v_call	clone_size	cdr3_nt	cdr3_aa
TRBJ1-1	.	TRBV6-5	.	TGTGCCAGCAGTCCGAGGACGGGTCTCTCAGGCGAAGCTTTCTTT	CASSPRTGLSGEAFF
TRBJ2-1	TRBD1	TRBV19	.	TGTGCCAGTAGTATAGTATTAGGGACAGGATACAATGAGCAGTTCTTC	CASSIVLGTGYNEQFF
TRBJ1-6	.	TRBV30	.	TGTGCCCGGGGTTCGGGAATTTCTTCACCCCTCCACTTT	CARGSGISSPLHF
TRBJ2-2	TRBD1	TRBV28	.	TGTGCCAGCATCGGGACAGGGGGATCCGGGGAGCTGTTTTTT	CASIGTGGSGELFF
TRBJ1-1	.	TRBV5-6	.	TGTGCCAGCAGCACCGAGACTGAAGCTTTCTTT	CASSTETEAFF
TRBJ2-3	TRBD1	TRBV5-1	.	TGCGCCAGCAGCCCGGGACAGGACACAGATACGCAGTATTTT	CASSPGQDTDTQYF
TRBJ2-7	TRBD2	TRBV27	once	TGTGCCAGCAGTCTTCTGGGCGGGAGCTCCTACGAGCAGTACTTC	CASSLLGGSSYEQYF
TRBJ1-5	.	TRBV5-4	.	TGTGCCAGCAGCCAGGACCTAAATAGCAATCAGCCCCAGCATTTT	CASSQDLNSNQPQHF
TRBJ2-1	.	TRBV7-3	.	TGTGCCAGCAGCAAGAGGCCAGCGAATGAGCAGTTCTTC	CASSKRPANEQFF
TRBJ2-7	.	TRBV7-6	.	TGTGCCAGCAGCCGTGACAGCGGCTACGAGCAGTACTTC	CASSRDSGYEQYF
TRBJ2-7	.	TRBV19	.	TGTGCCAGTAGTCCTCACACAGGATCTTACGAGCAGTACTTC	CASSPHTGSYEQYF
TRBJ1-3	.	TRBV11-2	once	TGTGCCAGCAGCCGTTACTGGTGGAATCTCACTGGAAACACCATATATTTT	CASSRYWWNLTGNTIYF
TRBJ2-5	TRBD1	TRBV6-5	.	TGTGCCAGCAGTTACCGACAGGGGGAGACCCAGTACTTC	CASSYRQGETQYF
TRBJ2-2	TRBD2	TRBV5-1	.	TGCGCCAGCAGCTACGGGACTAGCGGGGCCGGGGAGCTGTTTTTT	CASSYGTSGAGELFF
TRBJ2-1	TRBD1	TRBV7-3	once	TGTGCCAGCGGACCCGGGACAGGGGCCAATGAGCAGTTCTTC	CASGPGTGANEQFF
TRBJ1-1	.	TRBV5-1	.	TGCGCCAGCATTCGGGGGGGCGCGGACACTGAAGCTTTCTTT	CASIRGGADTEAFF
TRBJ2-1	.	TRBV6-5	.	TGTGCCAGCAGTTACCGAGCCGAGACCTACAATGAGCAGTTCTTC	CASSYRAETYNEQFF
TRBJ2-7	.	TRBV6-5	.	TGTGCCAGCACTCGACAACGCTTAGACTACGAGCAGTACTTC	CASTRQRLDYEQYF
TRBJ1-2	.	TRBV6-1	few	TGTGCCAGCAGTTCTCCGGGCCCTAGGCCCTATGGCTACACCTTC	CASSSPGPRPYGYTF
TRBJ2-1	.	TRBV5-6	.	TGTGCCAGCAGCTTGGTGAAAGAGCAGTTCTTC	CASSLVKEQFF
TRBJ2-5	TRBD1	TRBV5-1	many	TGCGCCAGCAGCATGGGACAGAGCGAGACCCAGTACTTC	CASSMGQSETQYF
TRBJ2-1	.	TRBV18	.	TGTGCCAGCTCACCACAGGGCGTGGATGAGCAGTTCTTC	CASSPQGVDEQFF
TRBJ1-6	.	TRBV5-4	.	TGTGCCAGCAGCTTGGATGCGGCGGATAATTCACCCCTCCACTTT	CASSLDAADNSPLHF
TRBJ1-4	TRBD1	TRBV5-8	few	TGTGCCAGCAGCATAGGACAGGCGACTAATGAAAAACTGTTTTTT	CASSIGQATNEKLFF
TRBJ2-6	.	TRBV19	few	TGTGCCAGTAGTAGGGAGGGGGCAGGTCGGAACTCTGGGGCCAACGTCCTGACTTTC	CASSREGAGRNSGANVLTF
TRBJ1-1	.	TRBV28	once	TGTGCCGTTCAGGGGCGGAGAAACACTGAAGCTTTCTTT	CAVQGRRNTEAFF
TRBJ1-1	.	TRBV27	.	TGTGCCAGCAGTTTCCTTCAGGGTCAGTCCATGAACACTGAAGCTTTCTTT	CASSFLQGQSMNTEAFF
TRBJ2-2	TRBD1	TRBV19	.	TGTGCCAGTAGTAGGACAGGGTGGGGCACCGGGGAGCTGTTTTTT	CASSRTGWGTGELFF
TRBJ2-5	.	TRBV19	few	TGTGCCAGTAGTCTCGACTACCAAGAGACCCAGTACTTC	CASSLDYQETQYF
TRBJ1-5	.	TRBV6-5	.	TGTGCCAGCAGTTACAGAGGGGATCAGCCCCAGCATTTT	CASSYRGDQPQHF
TRBJ1-3	.	TRBV6-5	.	TGTGCCAGCACCCAGGGGTCTACAGGTGGAAACACCATATATTTT	CASTQGSTGGNTIYF
TRBJ2-1	.	TRBV11-3	.	TGTGCCAGCAGCTTAGCGGGCCCGAGCTCCTACAATGAGCAGTTCTTC	CASSLAGPSSYNEQFF
TRBJ1-2	.	TRBV19	.	TGTGCCAGTAGTATAGATGGGGGGACCGGCTACACCTTC	CASSIDGGTGYTF
TRBJ1-2	.	TRBV4-2	.	TGTGCCAGCAGCCAAGACACGACCTCAAACTATGGCTACACCTTC	CASSQDTTSNYGYTF
TRBJ1-2	.	TRBV5-1	once	TGCGCCAGCAGCTCCTCAGGACAGCGGTATGGCTACACCTTC	CASSSSGQRYGYTF
TRBJ2-3	.	TRBV5-4	.	TGTGCCAGCAGCTTGCCTGGGGCCGATACGCAGTATTTT	CASSLPGADTQYF
TRBJ1-6	TRBD1	TRBV28	.	TGTGCCAGCAGACCCACAGGGGCCAATAATTCACCCCTCCACTTT	CASRPTGANNSPLHF
TRBJ2-2	.	TRBV5-1	.	TGCGCCAGCAGCTTGGCTTTGAAGGAAGGAAGTTCCCTTACCGGGGAGCTGTTTTTT	CASSLALKEGSSLTGELFF
TRBJ1-1	.	TRBV11-2	.	TGTGCCAGCAGCTATACGGGGACCGCCTCCGCTGAAGCTTTCTTT	CASSYTGTASAEAFF
TRBJ1-1	.	TRBV18	.	TGTGCCAGCTCCCTAGGGGCTTTCGGCGACGAAGCTTTCTTT	CASSLGAFGDEAFF
TRBJ2-7	.	TRBV6-1	few	TGTGCCAGCAGTGAAGTACAAACTGACTACGAGCAGTACTTC	CASSEVQTDYEQYF
TRBJ2-7	TRBD1	TRBV30	once	TGTGCCTGGAGGCCCTGGGACAGGGGTTTCGAGCAGTACTTC	CAWRPWDRGFEQYF
TRBJ2-7	TRBD1	TRBV5-4	.	TGTGCCAGCAGCTTGCCGGGACAGGGGGGTCGGGAGCAGTACTTC	CASSLPGQGGREQYF
TRBJ2-3	.	TRBV18	.	TGTGCCAGCTCACCGTCAAGACAAGATACGCAGTATTTT	CASSPSRQDTQYF
TRBJ2-7	.	TRBV19	.	TGTGCCAGTAGTGGGGGTAACTCCTACGAGCAGTACTTC	CASSGGNSYEQYF
TRBJ2-3	TRBD2	TRBV27	once	TGTGCCACCTCTGTGATAGCGGGAGTACCCGATACGCAGTATTTT	CATSVIAGVPDTQYF
TRBJ1-4	.	TRBV15	.	TGTGCCACCAGCAGGGGGAAAGACGCCTTTGCAACTAATGAAAAACTGTTTTTT	CATSRGKDAFATNEKLFF
TRBJ1-6	TRBD1	TRBV28	.	TGTGCCAGCAGGACCCGGGACAGCCTAGTTTCACCCCTCCACTTT	CASRTRDSLVSPLHF
TRBJ2-7	.	TRBV2	.	TGTGCCAGCAGTGAGCACGGGAGCTCCTACGAGCAGTACTTC	CASSEHGSSYEQYF
TRBJ2-2	TRBD1	TRBV7-2	.	TGTGCCAGCAGCTTGGGCGGTGGACAGGGGTTGGCCGGGGAGCTGTTTTTT	CASSLGGGQGLAGELFF
TRBJ2-3	TRBD1	TRBV9	.	TGTGCCAGCGGGTCGACAGGGTACACAGATACGCAGTATTTT	CASGSTGYTDTQYF
TRBJ1-2	TRBD1	TRBV5-8	.	TGTGCCAGCAGTCCGGACAGGGGGTATGGCTACACCTTC	CASSPDRGYGYTF
TRBJ2-7	.	TRBV7-9	once	TGTGCCAGCAGCTCGACCGATGAAAGCTCCTACGAGCAGTACTTC	CASSSTDESSYEQYF
TRBJ2-3	.	TRBV28	.	TGTGCCAGCAGTTTGTACGGCACAGATACGCAGTATTTT	CASSLYGTDTQYF